These 27 T cell receptor beta chains share one sample of origin, sequenced in a study of cytomegalovirus exposure and HLA in healthy donors. Primers for the PCR totalled 60 Vbeta and 13 Jbeta. Method: immunoSEQ multiplex PCR; TCRdb's copy keeps in-frame clones and lacks some. The sample has 160,000 or so clones, roughly 88% seen once. The sample comprised PBMCs. These TCRs come from a woman aged 18-29 years in good health and CMV-seronegative.

This chain uses TRBV25-1 with TRBJ2-7, with TRBD1 matching over 9 bases. Trimming removed 6 bases from V and 4 bases from J; junction bases left unmatched: 7. Looked up from germline, CDR1 is MGHDK and CDR2 is SYGVNS. The CDR3 consists of 14 residues. The CDR3 DNA sequence: TGTGCCAGCAGGGTAACAGGGGGCGATTACGAGCAGTACTTC. This gives the protein CASRVTGGDYEQYF.

The genes are TRBV9 and TRBJ2-5; 7 bases fit TRBD2. This CDR3 has 16 residues. The V gene end was trimmed by 2 bases and the J gene end by 4 bases; junction bases not matched to a gene: 11. Germline V gene sequence: CDR1 SGDLS, CDR2 YYNGEE. CDR3 in amino acids: CASSVLGAGGGETQYF. CDR3 DNA sequence: TGTGCCAGCAGCGTCCTCGGGGCTGGGGGGGGAGAGACCCAGTACTTC.

Comments on this clone: Distinct nucleotide sequences in the sample also encode this CDR3. The chain couples TRBV5-1 to TRBJ2-7; D is perhaps TRBD1 (6 bases). Germline assignment: CDR1 SGHRS and CDR2 YFSETQ. CDR3 length: 14 amino acids. The ends were cut back, 4 bases at V and 2 bases at J, with 13 bases in the middle. CDR3 bases: TGCGCCAGCAGCGCCCACCGGGACACCTACGAGCAGTACTTC. It translates to CASSAHRDTYEQYF.

The chain is built from TRBV29-1 and TRBJ2-6; tentatively, D is TRBD1 (5 bases). Germline CDR1 and CDR2: SQVTM and ANQGSEA. The V end lost 0 bases, the J end lost 2 bases, and 5 bases lay between the germline ends. The CDR3 has 14 residues. The CDR3 DNA reads TGCAGCGTTGAAGAAGGGGCTGGGGCCAACGTCCTGACTTTC. The encoded protein is CSVEEGAGANVLTF.

The chain links TRBV5-6 to TRBJ2-3; the match to TRBD2 covers 8 bases. The CDR3 runs 16 residues. Germline V CDR1 and CDR2: SGHDT, YYEEEE. The ends lost 1 base at V and 6 bases at J; junction bases unmatched: 10. CDR3 DNA sequence: TGTGCCAGCAGCTTGTACAGCGGGGGTTATCTTGATACGCAGTATTTT. Translating gives CASSLYSGGYLDTQYF. The variable domain in full, with the rest retrieved from reference TRBV5-6 and TRBJ2-3, is DAGVTQSPTHLIKTRGQQVTLRCSPKSGHDTVSWYQQALGQGPQFIFQYYEEEERQRGNFPDRFSGHQFPNYSSELNVNALLLGDSALYLCASSLYSGGYLDTQYFGPGTRLTVL.

The chain recombines TRBV7-9 with TRBJ1-1, with D possibly being TRBD1 (6 bases). V gave up 5 bases and J gave up 0 bases, with 10 bases separating them. This CDR3 has 14 amino acids. Germline assignment: CDR1 SEHNR and CDR2 FQNEAQ (reference sequence). CDR3 in amino acids: CASSPQGLNTEAFF. The CDR3 coding sequence is TGTGCCAGCAGCCCACAGGGATTGAACACTGAAGCTTTCTTT.

The chain's CDR3 is CASSRWGGTTDTQYF. The DNA of the CDR3 is TGTGCCAGCAGCCGGTGGGGGGGGACCACAGATACGCAGTATTTT. V is TRBV5-4 and J is TRBJ2-3; TRBD2 agrees at 7 bases. CDR3 length: 15 amino acids. Germline V gives CDR1 SGHNT, CDR2 YYREEE (reference sequence). Unmatched junction bases numbered 7, after V lost 4 bases and J lost 2 bases.

The chain has TRBV6-1 and TRBJ2-7, with D possibly TRBD2 on 6 matching bases. With 10 bases removed from V and 3 bases from J, the gap between germline ends came to 19 bases. This CDR3 region has 14 residues. Germline lookup yields CDR1 MNHNS and CDR2 SASEGT. In DNA form, the CDR3 reads TGTGCCACGACCGGGACTTTAAAATACTACGAGCAGTACTTC. This codes for CATTGTLKYYEQYF.

The V and J genes are TRBV5-1 and TRBJ2-5, with D possibly being TRBD2 (5 bases). Germline V gene data show CDR1 as SGHRS and CDR2 as YFSETQ. The V end was cut by 0 bases, the J end by 4 bases, with 13 bases between. The CDR3 runs 15 residues. CDR3 DNA sequence: TGCGCCAGCAGCTTGGTGGGAACGGACTCAGAGACCCAGTACTTC. Translating gives CASSLVGTDSETQYF. The whole variable domain, filled in from reference TRBV5-1 and TRBJ2-5, reads KAGVTQTPRYLIKTRGQQVTLSCSPISGHRSVSWYQQTPGQGLQFLFEYFSETQRNKGNFPGRFSGRQFSNSRSEMNVSTLELGDSALYLCASSLVGTDSETQYFGPGTRLLVL.

The chain couples TRBV7-2 to TRBJ1-2; no clear D. CDR3 length: 15 residues. The germline CDR1 and CDR2 sequences are SGHTA and FQGNSA. Trimming shortened V by 6 bases and J by 4 bases, and 18 bases separated the two germline ends. CDR3 bases: TGTGCCAGCAGTTCGCCGTACCAGTTCACCTATGGCTACACCTTC. It yields the protein CASSSPYQFTYGYTF. The full variable domain, rest sourced from reference TRBV7-2 and TRBJ1-2, is GAGVSQSPSNKVTEKGKDVELRCDPISGHTALYWYRQSLGQGLEFLIYFQGNSAPDKSGLPSDRFSAERTGGSVSTLTIQRTQQEDSAVYLCASSSPYQFTYGYTFGSGTRLTVV.

V and J are TRBV6-1 and TRBJ2-6, with D unresolved. Germline CDR1 reads MNHNS; CDR2 reads SASEGT. The CDR3 contains 15 residues. V dropped 2 bases and J dropped 0 bases, with 5 bases sitting between them. CDR3 in DNA: TGTGCCAGCAGTGAATCTACCTCTGGGGCCAACGTCCTGACTTTC. Translated, it gives CASSESTSGANVLTF.

This chain links TRBV5-1 with TRBJ2-7, with 8 bases fitting TRBD2. The germline CDR1 and CDR2 sequences are SGHRS and YFSETQ. The V gene end was trimmed by 2 bases and the J gene end by 6 bases; junction bases not matched to a gene: 10. The CDR3 covers 15 residues. This CDR3 is CASSFDGGGWSEQYF. The CDR3 bases are TGCGCCAGCAGCTTTGACGGGGGGGGATGGAGCGAGCAGTACTTC. Combining the CDR3 with reference TRBV5-1 and TRBJ2-7 gives the whole variable domain KAGVTQTPRYLIKTRGQQVTLSCSPISGHRSVSWYQQTPGQGLQFLFEYFSETQRNKGNFPGRFSGRQFSNSRSEMNVSTLELGDSALYLCASSFDGGGWSEQYFGPGTRLTVT.

This clone was observed once. The V and J genes are TRBV29-1 and TRBJ1-1, with 7 nucleotides matching TRBD1. CDR1 is SQVTM and CDR2 is ANQGSEA in the germline V gene. CDR3 length: 15 residues. V trimming: 7 bases; J trimming: 6 bases; junction bases outside the gene matches: 17. DNA for the CDR3: TGCAGCGCCGCGCCAAGGGACAGAAAAAAACCTGAAGCTTTCTTT. It translates to CSAAPRDRKKPEAFF.

The chain combines TRBV7-7 with TRBJ2-2; D is possibly TRBD1 (6 bases). V was pared by 5 bases and J by 4 bases, with 11 bases between. Germline assignment: CDR1 SSHAT and CDR2 FNYEAQ (reference sequence). This CDR3 has 14 amino acids. The chain's CDR3 is CASSRDTLTGELFF. As DNA, the CDR3 is TGTGCCAGCAGCCGGGACACCCTCACCGGGGAGCTGTTTTTT. The whole variable domain, remainder taken from reference TRBV7-7 and TRBJ2-2, is GAGVSQSPRYKVTKRGQDVTLRCDPISSHATLYWYQQALGQGPEFLTYFNYEAQPDKSGLPSDRFSAERPEGSISTLTIQRTEQRDSAMYRCASSRDTLTGELFFGEGSRLTVL.

This sequence joins TRBV11-2 and TRBJ1-1; a weak D match, TRBD1 (5 bases). The CDR3 is made up of 14 amino acids. Between the trimmed V and J ends, which lost 1 base and 11 bases, there was a span of 17 bases. CDR1 is SGHAT and CDR2 is FQNNGV in the germline V gene. CDR3 residues: CASSLAMGGFEAFF. The CDR3 coding sequence is TGTGCCAGCAGCTTAGCGATGGGGGGATTTGAGGCTTTCTTT.

V is TRBV28 and J is TRBJ1-5; the D is unclear. Germline V gene lookup returns CDR1 MDHEN and CDR2 SYDVKM. Between the trimmed V and J ends, which lost 8 bases and 2 bases, there was a span of 7 bases. This CDR3 contains 12 residues. CDR3 protein: CASVEGNQPQHF. DNA for the CDR3: TGTGCCAGCGTAGAGGGCAATCAGCCCCAGCATTTT.

The DNA for the CDR3 is TGTGCCTCCGCCCCGGGACTCGGACCCTACAATGAGCAGTTCTTC. Amino acid sequence: CASAPGLGPYNEQFF. The chain joins TRBV6-4 to TRBJ2-1, with a possible D match to TRBD2 (6 bases). This CDR3 is 15 amino acids long. The germline gives CDR1 MRHNA, CDR2 SNTAGT. V was pared by 11 bases and J by 2 bases, with 19 bases between.

This clone was seen a single time. This chain joins TRBV7-6 and TRBJ2-5, with 7 bases aligning to TRBD2. The J segment lost 7 bases and the V segment lost 3 bases, leaving 11 bases of the junction unmatched. Per the germline V gene, CDR1 is SGHVS and CDR2 is FNYEAQ. The CDR3 runs 15 residues. The CDR3 reads CASSLGGSGVATQYF. CDR3 nucleotides: TGTGCCAGCAGCTTGGGAGGGTCGGGGGTAGCGACCCAGTACTTC. The variable domain in full, with the rest retrieved from reference TRBV7-6 and TRBJ2-5, is GAGVSQSPRYKVTKRGQDVALRCDPISGHVSLYWYRQALGQGPEFLTYFNYEAQQDKSGLPNDRFSAERPEGSISTLTIQRTEQRDSAMYRCASSLGGSGVATQYFGPGTRLLVL.

CDR3 sequence reads: CATRSGMNTEAFF. CDR3 nucleotide sequence: TGTGCCACCAGATCAGGGATGAACACTGAAGCTTTCTTT. The chain recombines TRBV15 with TRBJ1-1; D perhaps matches TRBD1 (5 bases). V was pared by 6 bases and J by 0 bases, with 8 bases between. Germline V gene sequence: CDR1 LNHNV, CDR2 YYDKDF (reference sequence). This CDR3 has 13 amino acids.

V and J are TRBV7-8 and TRBJ2-5, with TRBD2 identical over 12 bases. Germline V gives CDR1 SGHVS, CDR2 FQNEAQ. J lost 5 bases, V lost 5 bases, and 12 bases had no gene match. This CDR3 has 17 amino acids. CDR3 sequence reads: CASSLVRLAGGRETQYF. In nucleotides, the CDR3 is TGTGCCAGCAGCCTAGTAAGGCTAGCGGGGGGGCGGGAGACCCAGTACTTC.

The chain carries TRBV5-1 and TRBJ1-3; TRBD1 matches at 7 bases. Looked up from germline, CDR1 is SGHRS and CDR2 is YFSETQ. The CDR3 runs 15 residues. J gave up 4 bases and V 4 bases, and 8 bases lay outside the gene matches. CDR3 in amino acids: CASSATGDLGNTIYF. The CDR3 DNA reads as TGCGCCAGCAGCGCTACAGGGGATTTAGGAAACACCATATATTTT.

The chain is built from TRBV14 and TRBJ2-2; TRBD1 agrees at 8 bases. This CDR3 region has 15 residues. Germline assignment: CDR1 SGHDN and CDR2 FVKESK. J gave up 4 bases and V 6 bases, and 7 bases lay outside the gene matches. This CDR3 reads CASSEQGVGTGELFF. The CDR3 DNA is TGTGCCAGCAGTGAACAGGGGGTCGGCACCGGGGAGCTGTTTTTT.

This sequence joins TRBV19 and TRBJ2-7, with TRBD2 as a possible D gene (5 bases). CDR1 LNHDA and CDR2 SQIVND come from the germline V gene (reference sequence). Deletions cut 1 base from V and 6 bases from J, with 10 bases between. CDR3 size: 13 residues. CDR3 loop: CASSIAGSGEQYF. In DNA, the CDR3 is TGTGCCAGTAGTATAGCGGGATCGGGCGAGCAGTACTTC. The whole variable domain, remainder taken from reference TRBV19 and TRBJ2-7, is DGGITQSPKYLFRKEGQNVTLSCEQNLNHDAMYWYRQDPGQGLRLIYYSQIVNDFQKGDIAEGYSVSREKKESFPLTVTSAQKNPTAFYLCASSIAGSGEQYFGPGTRLTVT.

About this clone: This sample includes further DNA sequences coding for the same CDR3. J is TRBJ1-6 and V is TRBV28; weak D call: TRBD1 (5 bases). Germline values: CDR1 MDHEN, CDR2 SYDVKM. The V end lost 2 bases, the J end lost 1 base, and 6 bases lay between the germline ends. The CDR3 contains 15 residues. The CDR3 is CASSLGGSYNSPLHF. CDR3 sequence (DNA): TGTGCCAGCAGTTTAGGGGGGTCCTATAATTCACCCCTCCACTTT.

The rearrangement joins TRBV2 to TRBJ1-1; 7 nucleotides align to TRBD1. The germline V gene encodes CDR1 SNHLY and CDR2 FYNNEI. The CDR3 is 15 amino acids. The ends lost 1 base at V and 7 bases at J; junction bases unmatched: 9. The CDR3 loop reads CASSEGATGAGEAFF. The CDR3 nucleotides are TGTGCCAGCAGTGAAGGGGCAACAGGGGCTGGTGAAGCTTTCTTT.

This clone was observed once. A read error may account for a junction end that differs from germline. This rearrangement joins TRBV7-9 to TRBJ2-1, with 7 nucleotides matching TRBD1. The CDR3 is made up of 12 amino acids. CDR1 SEHNR and CDR2 FQNEAQ come from the germline V gene (reference sequence). DNA of the CDR3: TGTGCCAGCAGCTTAGAGGGGGACAGTGAACTCTTC. This translates into CASSLEGDSELF.

The chain uses TRBV10-3 and TRBJ2-7, with 9 bases that match TRBD1. Germline-derived CDR1 and CDR2 are ENHRY and SYGVKD. The ends lost 7 bases at V and 3 bases at J; junction bases unmatched: 7. The CDR3 totals 14 residues. CDR3 in DNA: TGTGCCATCACCGAAGGACAGGGGCGCTACGAGCAGTACTTC. This codes for CAITEGQGRYEQYF.